Listed below are T cell receptor beta chains from one sample, sequenced in a study of blood T cell repertoires in COVID-19. The assay was immunoSEQ multiplex PCR, and TCRdb's table has in-frame clones only and misses some. The sample holds roughly 160,000 clones, 79% seen once. Sequencing input: peripheral blood. Receptors originate from a woman aged 55-69 years with COVID-19, enrolled during active disease. CDR3s include the opening cysteine and the closing phenylalanine or tryptophan.

TRBJ2-7 | TRBV20-1 | CSASNRGEQYF
TRBJ1-1 | TRBV27 | CASSLVSAVRGNTEAFF
TRBJ2-2 | TRBV24-1 | CATHGASGSGELFF
TRBJ1-3 | TRBV10-1 | CASSPGQGRVRISGNTIYF
TRBJ2-5 | TRBV7-2 | CASSLGTSGSQETQYF
TRBJ2-5 | TRBV21-1 | CASSPKTSGRGGETQYF
TRBJ1-2 | TRBV5-1 | CASSFSDRVDYGYTF
TRBJ2-2 | TRBV7-2 | CASSRRQGNTGELFF
TRBJ2-3 | TRBV19 | CASSFLAGGLSDTQYF
TRBJ1-4 | TRBV19 | CASSQGGGEKLFF
TRBJ2-3 | TRBV5-1 | CASSFLSGATDTQYF
TRBJ2-1 | TRBV12-3/TRBV12-4 | CASSWGLPNEQFF
TRBJ1-2 | TRBV6-5 | CASSSTGGASGGYTF
TRBJ1-1 | TRBV9 | CASSVRGGDTEAFF
TRBJ2-5 | TRBV19 | CASSRTSIETQYF
TRBJ2-7 | TRBV9 | CASSAQPGTSGFNEQYF
TRBJ2-7 | TRBV10-1 | CASSALTGAGYEQYF
TRBJ1-2 | TRBV28 | CASSLSQVPYGYTF
TRBJ1-1 | TRBV19 | CASSIGGGRDEAFF
TRBJ2-7 | TRBV7-6 | CASSPTGTSGSKLDEQYF
TRBJ1-2 | TRBV19 | CASSISREGGYTF
TRBJ1-2 | TRBV28 | CAIQSRDRGHTF
TRBJ2-1 | TRBV15 | CATSAAGGYNEQFF
TRBJ1-4 | TRBV9 | CASSTQAGRSEKLFF
TRBJ1-1 | TRBV6-7 | CASKGSENTEAFF
TRBJ2-5 | TRBV6-6 | CASSYLGGDSETQYF
TRBJ1-4 | TRBV28 | CASSLRGGATNEKLFF
TRBJ2-7 | TRBV2 | CASSDGTGSYEQYF
TRBJ1-1 | TRBV30 | CALQGAVEAFF
TRBJ1-1 | TRBV18 | CASSPSTGVATEAFF
TRBJ2-3 | TRBV7-2 | CASSSSGVVDTQYF
TRBJ1-2 | TRBV5-4 | CASSRPGEWDGYTF
TRBJ1-2 | TRBV9 | CASTRYHQPGQDYGYTF